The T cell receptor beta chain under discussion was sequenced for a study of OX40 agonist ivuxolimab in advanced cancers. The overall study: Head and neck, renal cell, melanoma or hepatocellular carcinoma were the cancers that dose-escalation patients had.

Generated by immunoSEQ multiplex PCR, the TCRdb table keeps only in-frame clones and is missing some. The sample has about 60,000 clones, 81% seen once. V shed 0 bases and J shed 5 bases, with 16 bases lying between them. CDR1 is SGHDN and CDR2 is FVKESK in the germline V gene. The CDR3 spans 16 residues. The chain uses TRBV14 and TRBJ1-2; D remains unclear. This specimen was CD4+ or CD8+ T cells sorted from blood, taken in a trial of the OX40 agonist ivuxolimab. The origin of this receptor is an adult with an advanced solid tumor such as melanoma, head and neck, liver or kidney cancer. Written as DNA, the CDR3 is TGTGCCAGCAGCCAAGACCTTCGGCAGCCTTTATATGGCTACACCTTC. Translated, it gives CASSQDLRQPLYGYTF. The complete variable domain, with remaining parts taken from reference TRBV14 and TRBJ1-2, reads EAGVTQFPSHSVIEKGQTVTLRCDPISGHDNLYWYRRVMGKEIKFLLHFVKESKQDESGMPNNRFLAERTGGTYSTLKVQPAELEDSGVYFCASSQDLRQPLYGYTFGSGTRLTVV.